Below are 28 T cell receptor beta chains sequenced from a single sample in a study of blood T cell repertoires in COVID-19. Libraries were prepared by immunoSEQ multiplex PCR; TCRdb keeps only in-frame clonotypes and omits some of them. The data hold 120,000 or so clones, with about 85% observed a single time. The sample taken for sequencing was peripheral blood. Source of these receptors: a man aged 70-80 years with acute or convalescent COVID-19.

This clone showed up just a few times. The chain recombines TRBV5-1 with TRBJ2-7; possibly TRBD2 for D (5 bases). V lost 4 bases to trimming and J lost 3 bases, with 11 bases between them. Germline V gene data show CDR1 as SGHRS and CDR2 as YFSETQ. There are 13 residues in the CDR3. In DNA form, the CDR3 reads TGCGCCAGCAGCCTCCACGGGGACTACGAGCAGTACTTC. The encoded protein is CASSLHGDYEQYF.

The chain couples TRBV21-1 to TRBJ1-2; the DNA was not compared with TRBD1, the D call given in the table. TRBV21-1 is a pseudogene segment. There are 12 residues in the CDR3. DNA for the CDR3: TGTGCCAGCGACGACAGATTCTATGGCTACACCTTC. The encoded protein is CASDDRFYGYTF.

The chain uses TRBV19 and TRBJ1-2; TRBD1 aligns across 12 bases. V lost 5 bases and J lost 6; bases outside the gene matches: 4. Germline CDR1 is LNHDA and CDR2 is SQIVND (reference sequence). The CDR3 loop spans 14 amino acids. In DNA form, the CDR3 reads TGTGCCAGTAGTCCCGGGACAGGGGGCCATGGCTACACCTTC. Amino acids: CASSPGTGGHGYTF.

The CDR3 sequence is CASSARQGQPQHF. The CDR3 DNA is TGTGCCAGCAGTGCCAGACAGGGACAGCCCCAGCATTTT. The chain recombines TRBV12-3 or TRBV12-4 with TRBJ1-5, with 7 bases matching TRBD1. V gave up 5 bases and J gave up 7 bases; unmatched junction bases: 5. There are 13 residues in the CDR3.

The chain couples TRBV11-2 to TRBJ2-3; D gene unclear. This CDR3 has 13 amino acids. V dropped 0 bases and J dropped 3 bases, with 4 bases sitting between them. Germline V lookup: CDR1 SGHAT, CDR2 FQNNGV. CDR3 sequence: CASSLDPTDTQYF. In nucleotides, the CDR3 is TGTGCCAGCAGCTTAGACCCAACAGATACGCAGTATTTT.

The chain recombines TRBV6-1 with TRBJ1-4; tentatively, D is TRBD1 (6 bases). Germline V gene lookup returns CDR1 MNHNS and CDR2 SASEGT. The CDR3 has 15 amino acids. Trimming left V 2 bases short and J 7 bases short, with 14 bases between. CDR3 amino acids: CASSESGGAREKLFF. CDR3 in DNA: TGTGCCAGCAGTGAAAGCGGGGGGGCGCGTGAAAAACTGTTTTTT.

This chain links TRBV6-5 with TRBJ2-5; 7 nucleotides agree with TRBD2. This CDR3 comprises 14 residues. V was clipped by 5 bases and J by 2 bases; unmatched bases: 5. Germline assignment: CDR1 MNHEY and CDR2 SVGAGI. The CDR3 loop reads CASSLRLAQETQYF. In nucleotides, the CDR3 is TGTGCCAGCAGTCTGCGACTAGCTCAAGAGACCCAGTACTTC.

This chain joins TRBV5-1 and TRBJ1-2; 7 nucleotides line up with TRBD1. The J segment lost 4 bases and the V segment lost 4 bases, leaving 4 bases of the junction unmatched. CDR3 size: 13 residues. In germline, CDR1 is SGHRS, CDR2 YFSETQ. This CDR3 reads CASSTGQAYGYTF. The CDR3 region has the DNA TGCGCCAGCAGCACCGGACAGGCCTATGGCTACACCTTC.

This clone came up many times. The chain joins TRBV6-1 to TRBJ2-2; maybe TRBD1 (5 bases). Germline lookup yields CDR1 MNHNS and CDR2 SASEGT. Deletions cut 1 base from V and 1 base from J, with 10 bases between. This CDR3 region has 16 residues. The CDR3 coding sequence is TGTGCCAGCAGTGAAGGTCCAGGGATGAACACCGGGGAGCTGTTTTTT. Amino acid sequence: CASSEGPGMNTGELFF.

This clone was seen once. In DNA form, the CDR3 reads TGTGCCAGCAGCTTGAGCAGGGCGAACACCGGGGAGCTGTTTTTT. The encoded protein is CASSLSRANTGELFF. This chain joins TRBV5-4 and TRBJ2-2, with D tentatively TRBD1 (5 bases). The germline gives CDR1 SGHNT, CDR2 YYREEE (reference sequence). Between the trimmed V and J ends, which lost 1 base and 0 bases, there was a span of 7 bases. The CDR3 loop spans 15 amino acids.

The chain couples TRBV7-8 to TRBJ1-6; 7 bases are shared with TRBD1. The CDR3 has 16 residues. V lost 3 bases to trimming and J lost 4 bases; unmatched junction nucleotides: 6. Germline loops: CDR1 SGHVS, CDR2 FQNEAQ. Here the CDR3 reads CASSLGTVHYNSPLHF. The CDR3 nucleotides are TGTGCCAGCAGCTTGGGGACAGTCCATTATAATTCACCCCTCCACTTT. Complete variable domain (other parts from reference TRBV7-8 and TRBJ1-6): GAGVSQSPRYKVAKRGQDVALRCDPISGHVSLFWYQQALGQGPEFLTYFQNEAQLDKSGLPSDRFFAERPEGSVSTLKIQRTQQEDSAVYLCASSLGTVHYNSPLHFGNGTRLTVT.

Turning to this clone: Other DNA sequences in the same sample also yield this CDR3. The chain joins TRBV19 to TRBJ1-2; 10 nucleotides line up with TRBD1. The CDR3 length is 14 residues. The V gene's germline CDR1 is LNHDA and CDR2 SQIVND (reference sequence). The V and J ends lost 4 bases and 5 bases, in that order; junction bases with no gene match: 4. The CDR3 spells CASSTDRGIYGYTF. In DNA form, the CDR3 reads TGTGCCAGTAGTACGGACAGGGGGATATATGGCTACACCTTC.

The chain couples TRBV4-1 to TRBJ2-1, with 10 bases that match TRBD1. Germline trimming cut 1 base from V and 6 bases from J; bases unmatched to any gene: 9. Germline values: CDR1 MGHRA, CDR2 YSYEKL. The CDR3 loop spans 17 amino acids. CDR3 protein: CASSQGPGQGLGNEQFF. The CDR3 DNA follows: TGCGCCAGCAGCCAAGGTCCGGGACAGGGGTTAGGCAATGAGCAGTTCTTC.

The V gene is TRBV11-3, the J gene TRBJ2-1; 8 bases match TRBD1. V lost 4 bases and J lost 8; bases outside the gene matches: 4. The length of the CDR3 is 13 residues. Looked up from germline, CDR1 is SGHNT and CDR2 is YENEEA. The CDR3: CASSSSTGDEQFF. CDR3 DNA sequence: TGTGCCAGCAGCTCCTCGACAGGGGATGAGCAGTTCTTC.

This rearrangement joins TRBV3-1 (or the pseudogene TRBV3-2) to TRBJ2-5; no clear D gene. Germline lookup yields CDR1 LGHDT and CDR2 YNNKEL (reference sequence). V lost 1 base to trimming and J lost 5 bases, with 11 bases between them. The CDR3 has 14 amino acids. The CDR3 loop is CASSQVPGLETQYF. CDR3 sequence (DNA): TGTGCCAGCAGCCAAGTTCCAGGATTGGAGACCCAGTACTTC.

The chain carries TRBV28 and TRBJ1-3, with TRBD1 as a possible D gene (5 bases). This CDR3 region has 14 residues. Per the germline V gene, CDR1 is MDHEN and CDR2 is SYDVKM. Between the trimmed V and J ends, which lost 8 bases and 0 bases, there was a span of 11 bases. The CDR3 coding sequence is TGTGCCAGCTTGAAGACAGCCTCTGGAAACACCATATATTTT. Translated: CASLKTASGNTIYF.

The chain combines TRBV5-1 with TRBJ1-1; 9 positions agree with TRBD1. There are 18 residues in the CDR3. V gave up 4 bases and J gave up 2 bases; unmatched junction bases: 15. The germline gives CDR1 SGHRS, CDR2 YFSETQ. CDR3: CASSKTGQGTVGNTEAFF. In DNA form, the CDR3 reads TGCGCCAGCAGCAAGACCGGACAGGGGACAGTGGGTAACACTGAAGCTTTCTTT.

CDR3 bases: TGCGCCAGCAGCTTGGTTATCAGGGAAGGAGAGCAGTACTTC. Translation gives CASSLVIREGEQYF. V is TRBV5-1 and J is TRBJ2-7; TRBD1 is a possible D gene (5 bases). The CDR3 spans 14 residues. Germline V gives CDR1 SGHRS, CDR2 YFSETQ. Trimming shortened V by 0 bases and J by 7 bases, and 14 bases separated the two germline ends.

The chain carries TRBV3-1 (or the pseudogene TRBV3-2) and TRBJ1-3; D unresolved. This CDR3 is 14 amino acids long. Trimming stripped 1 base from V and 2 bases from J, with 6 bases between. Per germline, CDR1 LGHDT and CDR2 YNNKEL (reference sequence). The DNA of the CDR3 is TGTGCCAGCAGCCAAGGGAGAGCTGGAAACACCATATATTTT. This sequence encodes CASSQGRAGNTIYF.

The rearrangement links TRBV12-3 or TRBV12-4 to TRBJ1-2; 7 nucleotides align to TRBD1. The CDR3 contains 13 residues. Trimming at V came to 5 bases and at J to 7 bases, leaving 7 bases not matched to a gene. The CDR3 sequence is CASSDDRAGGYTF. CDR3 in DNA: TGTGCCAGCAGTGACGACAGGGCGGGTGGCTACACCTTC.

This sequence joins TRBV6-6 and TRBJ1-1; tentative D call: TRBD1 (6 bases). Germline CDR1 and CDR2: MNHNY and SVGAGI (reference sequence). V dropped 7 bases and J dropped 10 bases, with 19 bases sitting between them. CDR3 size: 13 residues. The CDR3 nucleotides are TGTGCCAGCACCCGGACAGACCGAGTGGGAGCTTTCTTT. As protein: CASTRTDRVGAFF.

V and J are TRBV10-3 and TRBJ2-2; 10 bases fit TRBD1. There are 16 residues in the CDR3. Per germline, CDR1 ENHRY and CDR2 SYGVKD. J lost 6 bases, V lost 5 bases, and 9 bases had no gene match. CDR3 sequence reads: CAISYAGTGVSGELFF. CDR3 DNA sequence: TGTGCCATCAGTTACGCCGGGACAGGGGTTTCCGGGGAGCTGTTTTTT.

The rearrangement uses TRBV28 and TRBJ1-5, with 11 bases identical to TRBD1. The CDR3 covers 16 residues. After removal of 2 bases from V and 7 bases from J, the junction contained 7 bases not matched to a gene. The V gene's germline CDR1 is MDHEN and CDR2 SYDVKM. The CDR3 loop is CASSLAGQGAPQPQHF. CDR3 DNA sequence: TGTGCCAGCAGTTTAGCAGGACAGGGGGCCCCCCAGCCCCAGCATTTT.

This chain links TRBV14 with TRBJ1-2; TRBD1 matches at 7 bases. The CDR3 is made up of 15 amino acids. V lost 2 bases and J lost 8; bases outside the gene matches: 11. The germline CDR1 and CDR2 sequences are SGHDN and FVKESK. CDR3 DNA sequence: TGTGCCAGCAGCCAAAACGGACAGGTCCGGCGGGGCTACACCTTC. Translation gives CASSQNGQVRRGYTF. Using reference TRBV14 and TRBJ1-2 for the parts outside the CDR3, the full variable domain is EAGVTQFPSHSVIEKGQTVTLRCDPISGHDNLYWYRRVMGKEIKFLLHFVKESKQDESGMPNNRFLAERTGGTYSTLKVQPAELEDSGVYFCASSQNGQVRRGYTFGSGTRLTVV.

This sequence joins TRBV29-1 and TRBJ1-1, with no clear D. This CDR3 is built from 12 residues. CDR1 is SQVTM, CDR2 ANQGSEA, per germline. Trimming took off 7 bases at V and 8 bases at J, with 17 bases between the two ends. CDR3 protein: CSAMAGEWEAFF. The DNA of the CDR3 is TGCAGCGCGATGGCCGGAGAGTGGGAAGCTTTCTTT.

The rearrangement joins TRBV5-1 to TRBJ2-7; 8 positions match TRBD1. The CDR3 consists of 15 residues. Trimming removed 0 bases from V and 7 bases from J; junction bases left unmatched: 9. The V gene's germline CDR1 is SGHRS and CDR2 YFSETQ. CDR3: CASSLEIRQGAEQYF. The DNA of the CDR3 is TGCGCCAGCAGCTTGGAAATCCGGCAGGGGGCTGAGCAGTACTTC. Full variable domain (outside the CDR3, taken from reference TRBV5-1 and TRBJ2-7): KAGVTQTPRYLIKTRGQQVTLSCSPISGHRSVSWYQQTPGQGLQFLFEYFSETQRNKGNFPGRFSGRQFSNSRSEMNVSTLELGDSALYLCASSLEIRQGAEQYFGPGTRLTVT.

This clone has only a few counts. The chain uses TRBV6-6 and TRBJ2-7; tentatively, D is TRBD1 (6 bases). CDR1 and CDR2 (germline): MNHNY, SVGAGI (reference sequence). The CDR3 runs 16 residues. With 4 bases removed from V and 5 bases from J, the gap between germline ends came to 21 bases. The CDR3 bases are TGTGCCAGCAGTTCATACGACCCACAGGGTAGCGACGAGCAGTACTTC. As protein: CASSSYDPQGSDEQYF.

The J gene is TRBJ2-7, the V gene TRBV27, with TRBD1 matching over 7 bases. J lost 2 bases, V lost 2 bases, and 9 bases had no gene match. Per the germline V gene, CDR1 is MNHEY and CDR2 is SMNVEV (reference sequence). This CDR3 is built from 16 residues. The CDR3 DNA sequence: TGTGCCAGCAGTTTAAGGGATGGCAGGGGGACCTACGAGCAGTACTTC. Amino acid sequence: CASSLRDGRGTYEQYF.